This note documents a single T cell receptor (beta chain) sequence. This sample was included in a study of Ad26.COV2.S vaccination and SARS-CoV-2 variants. Germline V gives CDR1 KGHDR, CDR2 SFDVKD. V lost 3 bases to trimming and J lost 0 bases; unmatched junction nucleotides: 2. The CDR3 totals 16 residues. Generated by immunoSEQ multiplex PCR, the TCRdb table keeps only in-frame clones and is missing some. The profile shows 200,000 to 250,000 clones, around 87% of them singletons. Treatment indicated: some 19 received Ad26.COV2.S at low or high dose, single or two shots; roughly five received placebo; per-sample allocation not given. Collection of the samples took place on day 63 after the first injection of vaccine or placebo.

Sample: peripheral blood, taken in a trial of Ad26.COV2.S vaccine versus placebo. The J gene is TRBJ2-2, the V gene TRBV24-1, with 8 bases lining up with TRBD1. This receptor was obtained from a person aged 18-65 years who received the Ad26.COV2.S COVID-19 vaccine or a placebo. CDR3 residues: CATSDTQGANTGELFF. The CDR3 DNA reads TGTGCCACCAGTGATACACAGGGGGCGAACACCGGGGAGCTGTTTTTT.